Sequencing of this T cell receptor (beta chain) was carried out in a study of T cell changes during pregnancy in multiple sclerosis. Profiled with immunoSEQ multiplex PCR; TCRdb holds only in-frame clones, not every one. The sample includes some 70,000 clones, 92% of them seen just once. Germline-derived CDR1 and CDR2 are SGHDT and YYEEEE. The CDR3 consists of 15 residues. Trimming stripped 1 base from V and 9 bases from J, with 17 bases between. The chain combines TRBV5-6 with TRBJ1-5; a weak D match, TRBD1 (5 bases). The sequence came from a female donor in good health, enrolled as a control in a pregnancy study. Sequenced here: peripheral blood, sampled in the second trimester of pregnancy. The chain's CDR3 is CASSLRGLGRLPQHF. The CDR3 DNA sequence: TGTGCCAGCAGCTTGAGGGGTCTTGGGAGGTTGCCCCAGCATTTT.